Included here is one TCR beta chain sequence, with context. What it binds is unknown. The data stem from a study of T cell responses to AZD1222 COVID-19 vaccine. Findings and caveats of the study: Baseline serostatus was positive in only a handful of AZD1222 recipients.

The CDR3 covers 14 residues. Trimming took 1 base from V and 3 from J, leaving 9 bases between them. Germline-derived CDR1 and CDR2 are SGHTA and FQGNSA. Clones were sequenced by immunoSEQ multiplex PCR, and TCRdb holds only the in-frame ones, with some missing. The sample includes around 140,000 clones, 70% to 90% of them seen just once. The chain has TRBV7-2 and TRBJ1-1; D may be TRBD1 (6 bases). The sequenced sample was peripheral blood, obtained 28 days after the second AZD1222 dose. This clonotype was obtained from an adult who received the AZD1222 COVID-19 vaccine. This CDR3 is CASSLDRVYTEAFF. The CDR3 DNA sequence: TGTGCCAGCAGCTTAGACAGGGTATACACTGAAGCTTTCTTT.